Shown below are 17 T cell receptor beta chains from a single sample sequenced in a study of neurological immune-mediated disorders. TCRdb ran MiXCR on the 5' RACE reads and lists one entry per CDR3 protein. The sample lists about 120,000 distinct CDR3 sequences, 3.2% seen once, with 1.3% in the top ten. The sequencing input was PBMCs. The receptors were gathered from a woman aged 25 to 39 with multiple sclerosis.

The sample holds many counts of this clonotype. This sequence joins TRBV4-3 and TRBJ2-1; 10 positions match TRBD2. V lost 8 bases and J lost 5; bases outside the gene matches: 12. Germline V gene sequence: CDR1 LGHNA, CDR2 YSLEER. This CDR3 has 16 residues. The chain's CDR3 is CASSLLGTSAHNEQFF. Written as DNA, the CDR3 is TGCGCCAGCTCCCTTTTGGGGACTAGCGCTCACAATGAGCAGTTCTTC.

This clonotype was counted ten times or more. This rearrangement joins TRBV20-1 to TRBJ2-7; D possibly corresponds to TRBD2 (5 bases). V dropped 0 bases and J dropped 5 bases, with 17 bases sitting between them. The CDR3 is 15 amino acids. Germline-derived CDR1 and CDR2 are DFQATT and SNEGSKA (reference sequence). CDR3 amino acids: CSARDHRGLLHEQYF. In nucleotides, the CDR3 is TGCAGTGCTAGAGATCATCGGGGTTTACTCCACGAGCAGTACTTC.

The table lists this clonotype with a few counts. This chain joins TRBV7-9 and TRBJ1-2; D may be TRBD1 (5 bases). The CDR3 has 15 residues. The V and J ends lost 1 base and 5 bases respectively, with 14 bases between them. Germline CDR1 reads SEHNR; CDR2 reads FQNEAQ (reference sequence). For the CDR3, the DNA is TGTGCCAGCAGCTTAGGGTGGCAGGGAAGATATGGCTACACCTTC. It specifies CASSLGWQGRYGYTF.

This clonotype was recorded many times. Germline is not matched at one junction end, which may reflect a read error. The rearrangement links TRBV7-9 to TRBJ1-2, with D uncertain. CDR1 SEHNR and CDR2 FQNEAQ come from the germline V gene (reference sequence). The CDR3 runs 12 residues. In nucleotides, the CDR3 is TGTGCCAGCGGCTTTGATGGGATTGGCTACACCTTC. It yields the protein CASGFDGIGYTF. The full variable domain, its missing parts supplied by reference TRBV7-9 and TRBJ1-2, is DTGVSQNPRHKITKRGQNVTFRCDPISEHNRLYWYRQTLGQGPEFLTYFQNEAQLEKSRLLSDRFSAERPKGSFSTLEIQRTEQGDSAMYLCASGFDGIGYTFGSGTRLTVV.

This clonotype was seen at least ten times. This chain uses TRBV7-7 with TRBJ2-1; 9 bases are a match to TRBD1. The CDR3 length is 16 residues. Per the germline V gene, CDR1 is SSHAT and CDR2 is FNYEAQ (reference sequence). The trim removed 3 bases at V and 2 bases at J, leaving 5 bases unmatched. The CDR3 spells CASSLADRGPYNEQFF. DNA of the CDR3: TGTGCCAGCAGCTTGGCGGACAGGGGCCCCTACAATGAGCAGTTCTTC.

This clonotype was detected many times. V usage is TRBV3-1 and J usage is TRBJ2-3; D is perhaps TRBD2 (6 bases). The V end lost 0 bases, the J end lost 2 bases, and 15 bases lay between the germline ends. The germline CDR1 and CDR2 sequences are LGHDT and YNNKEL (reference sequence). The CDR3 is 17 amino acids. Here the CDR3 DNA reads TGTGCCAGCAGCCAAGATCGTGTCGGGACTCACACAGATACGCAGTATTTT. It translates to CASSQDRVGTHTDTQYF.

CDR3 region: CASSLREPEAFF. The CDR3 DNA reads as TGTGCCAGCTCACTCCGGGAGCCAGAAGCTTTCTTT. The rearrangement uses TRBV18 and TRBJ1-1; D gene ambiguous. V shed 4 bases and J shed 8 bases, with 11 bases lying between them. Germline CDR1 is KGHSH and CDR2 is LQKENI. The CDR3 is made up of 12 amino acids.

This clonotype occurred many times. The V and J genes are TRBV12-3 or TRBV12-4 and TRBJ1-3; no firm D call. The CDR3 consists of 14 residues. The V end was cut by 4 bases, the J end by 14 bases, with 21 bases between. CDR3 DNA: TGTGCCAGCAGTTATCCAGGCCTCGTTCTAGATGTATATTTT. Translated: CASSYPGLVLDVYF.

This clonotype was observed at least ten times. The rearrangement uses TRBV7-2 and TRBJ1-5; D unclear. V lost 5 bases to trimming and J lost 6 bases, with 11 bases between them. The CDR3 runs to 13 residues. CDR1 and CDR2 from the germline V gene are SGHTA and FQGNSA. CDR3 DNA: TGTGCCAGCAGCCCCCAAAGTGCTCAGCCCCAGCATTTT. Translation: CASSPQSAQPQHF.

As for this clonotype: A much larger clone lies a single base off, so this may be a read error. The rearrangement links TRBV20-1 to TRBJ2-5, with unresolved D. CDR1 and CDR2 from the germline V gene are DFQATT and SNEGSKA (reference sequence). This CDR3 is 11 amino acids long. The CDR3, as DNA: TGCAGTGCTAGGCACCAAGGGACCCAGTACTTC. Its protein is CSARHQGTQYF.

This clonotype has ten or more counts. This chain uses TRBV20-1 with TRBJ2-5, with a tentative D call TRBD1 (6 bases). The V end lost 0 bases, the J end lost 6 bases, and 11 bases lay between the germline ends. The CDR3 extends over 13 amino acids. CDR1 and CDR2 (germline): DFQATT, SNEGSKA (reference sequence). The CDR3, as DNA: TGCAGTGCTAGAGATTCCAGGGGAAAGACCCAGTACTTC. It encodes CSARDSRGKTQYF.

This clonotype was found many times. The chain's CDR3 is CASSPRQGGEKLFF. The CDR3 DNA follows: TGTGCCAGCAGCCCGAGACAGGGCGGTGAAAAACTGTTTTTT. V gene TRBV7-2 combines with J gene TRBJ1-4, with 7 positions matching TRBD1. Per germline, CDR1 SGHTA and CDR2 FQGNSA. The V and J ends lost 5 bases and 7 bases, in that order; junction bases with no gene match: 7. This CDR3 is 14 amino acids long.

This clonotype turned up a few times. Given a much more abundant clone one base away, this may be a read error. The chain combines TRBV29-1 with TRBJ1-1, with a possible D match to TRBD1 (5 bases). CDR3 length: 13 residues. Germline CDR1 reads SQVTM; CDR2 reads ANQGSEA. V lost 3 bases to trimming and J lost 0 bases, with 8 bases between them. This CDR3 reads CSVEKGLNTEAFF. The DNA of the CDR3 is TGCAGCGTTGAGAAGGGGTTGAACACTGAAGCTTTCTTT.

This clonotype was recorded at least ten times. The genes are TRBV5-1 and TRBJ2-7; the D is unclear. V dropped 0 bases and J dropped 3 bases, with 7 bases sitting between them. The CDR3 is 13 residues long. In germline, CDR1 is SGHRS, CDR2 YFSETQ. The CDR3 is CASSLVGVYEQYF. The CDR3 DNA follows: TGCGCCAGCAGCTTGGTTGGGGTCTACGAGCAGTACTTC.

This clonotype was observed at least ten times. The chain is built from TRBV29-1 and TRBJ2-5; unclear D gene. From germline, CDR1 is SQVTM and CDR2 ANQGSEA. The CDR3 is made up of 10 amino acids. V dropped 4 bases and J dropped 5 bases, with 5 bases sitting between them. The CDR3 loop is CSVVWETQYF. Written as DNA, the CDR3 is TGCAGCGTTGTTTGGGAGACCCAGTACTTC.

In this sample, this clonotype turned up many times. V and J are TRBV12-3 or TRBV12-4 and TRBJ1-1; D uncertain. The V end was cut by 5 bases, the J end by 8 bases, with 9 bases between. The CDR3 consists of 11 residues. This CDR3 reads CASSRGQEAFF. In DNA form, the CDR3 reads TGTGCCAGCAGTCGAGGGCAAGAAGCTTTCTTT.

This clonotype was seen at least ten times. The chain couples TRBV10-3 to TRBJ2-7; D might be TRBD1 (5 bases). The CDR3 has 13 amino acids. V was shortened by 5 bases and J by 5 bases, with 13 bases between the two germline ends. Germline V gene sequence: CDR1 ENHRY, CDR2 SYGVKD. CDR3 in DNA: TGTGCCATCAGTATCGTGGACACTGACGAGCAGTACTTC. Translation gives CAISIVDTDEQYF.